This T cell receptor beta chain derives from a study of T cell responses to AZD1222 COVID-19 vaccine. Study observations and caveats: AZD1222 recipients seropositive at baseline numbered only 5 to 7. No day 14 peak samples; only post-peak repertoires were characterized.

Germline CDR1 reads LGHNA; CDR2 reads YNFKEQ. V was clipped by 3 bases and J by 1 base; unmatched bases: 5. The CDR3 spans 16 residues. Sequenced by immunoSEQ multiplex PCR; TCRdb stores in-frame clones only, minus some. The sample records around 140,000 clones, roughly 93% being singletons. Comments on this clone: Its target is unknown.

The sequencing used peripheral blood, collected 28 days after the second AZD1222 dose. This clonotype was sampled from an adult who received the AZD1222 COVID-19 vaccine. The rearrangement links TRBV4-2 to TRBJ1-2; the match to TRBD1 covers 10 bases. The CDR3 loop reads CASSQGGQGVNYGYTF. DNA for the CDR3: TGTGCCAGCAGCCAGGGCGGACAGGGGGTTAACTATGGCTACACCTTC.